This note documents a single T cell receptor beta chain sequence. The antigen remains unidentified. CDR3 size: 14 residues. Looked up from germline, CDR1 is LNHDA and CDR2 is SQIVND (reference sequence). V was shortened by 3 bases and J by 2 bases, with 8 bases between the two germline ends. This record belongs to a study of T cells in Graves' hyperthyroidism and ophthalmopathy. In the study overall: Pretreatment peripheral blood was obtained at initial diagnosis. General study points: By a 13 V-J model, ophthalmopathy was set apart from stable hyperthyroidism. Blood also carried most thyroid clonotypes expanded above 0.001.

RNA transcripts gave rise to amplified TCR beta CDR3 regions. TCR CDR3 regions were first amplified by RT-PCR with HTBI primers. One entry per CDR3 protein, called by TCRdb with MiXCR from the multiplex PCR reads. The sample shows around 600,000 distinct CDR3 sequences, about 15% of them seen only once. The chain couples TRBV19 to TRBJ2-1; D gene ambiguous. The sequencing sample was made of blood. This receptor was identified in a woman in her 30s with Graves' hyperthyroidism. The CDR3 DNA reads TGTGCCAGTAGTATTGATGGGCCCTACAATGAGCAGTTCTTC. Translation gives CASSIDGPYNEQFF.